Following are 27 T cell receptor beta chains from one sample sequenced in a study of cytomegalovirus exposure and HLA in healthy donors (dated by TCRdb to between 2016 and 2019). The library relied on the immunoSEQ multiplex PCR assay. The clones in this table, taken by TCRdb from immuneACCESS, are in-frame only. Not every clone is retained; where verified, under half of the shortfall comes from an unresolved V gene, and the cause of the rest is unknown. This sample lists 150,000 to 200,000 clones; roughly 86% were detected once. Together, the top ten hold about 1.6% of the sample. Sequenced sample: PBMCs. The receptors shown here come from a woman under 30 in good health and CMV-seronegative.

The chain has TRBV7-9 and TRBJ1-2; 10 bases match TRBD1. The CDR3 runs 16 residues. Trimming at V came to 2 bases and at J to 8 bases, leaving 11 bases not matched to a gene. The germline V gene has CDR1 SEHNR and CDR2 FQNEAQ (reference sequence). The CDR3 bases are TGTGCCAGCAGCTTATCGTCGGGGGACAGGGGTTCGGGCTACACCTTC. Translating it yields CASSLSSGDRGSGYTF.

This chain links TRBV19 with TRBJ1-1, with a weak D call TRBD1 (5 bases). Germline CDR1 and CDR2: LNHDA and SQIVND (reference sequence). The germline V and J ends were trimmed by 9 bases and 2 bases, with 16 bases remaining between them. The CDR3 is 14 residues long. CDR3 sequence reads: CASRPAGPNTEAFF. The CDR3 coding sequence is TGTGCCAGCCGGCCCGCAGGGCCCAACACTGAAGCTTTCTTT.

The J gene is TRBJ1-5, the V gene TRBV10-2; D gene uncertain. The CDR3 has 14 residues. Germline V gene lookup returns CDR1 WSHSY and CDR2 SAAADI. V lost 3 bases and J lost 1, with 7 bases in between. The CDR3 nucleotides read TGCGCCAGCAGTGAACCCGGGAGCAATCAGCCCCAGCATTTT. Its protein is CASSEPGSNQPQHF.

Only one count was recorded for this clone. The J gene is TRBJ2-7, the V gene TRBV10-3, with 10 bases fitting TRBD1. CDR3 length: 12 amino acids. V gave up 8 bases and J gave up 7 bases; unmatched junction bases: 5. The germline V gene encodes CDR1 ENHRY and CDR2 SYGVKD. CDR3 in amino acids: CAIDRGPGEQYF. In DNA form, the CDR3 reads TGTGCCATCGACAGGGGGCCGGGGGAGCAGTACTTC.

The J gene is TRBJ2-7, the V gene TRBV4-1, with a tentative D call TRBD2 (5 bases). Germline CDR1 reads MGHRA; CDR2 reads YSYEKL. Trimming took 6 bases from V and 0 from J, leaving 18 bases between them. This CDR3 contains 16 residues. The chain's CDR3 is CASSQTPLLGSYEQYF. For the CDR3, the DNA is TGCGCCAGCAGTCAAACCCCCCTACTAGGCTCCTACGAGCAGTACTTC.

The chain combines TRBV6-5 with TRBJ2-2; 9 bases align to TRBD2. Germline CDR1 reads MNHEY; CDR2 reads SVGAGI. V was clipped by 8 bases and J by 3 bases; unmatched bases: 4. The CDR3 runs 14 residues. The CDR3 region has the DNA TGTGCCAGCCGCGGGGGGGCCGACACCGGGGAGCTGTTTTTT. Translating it yields CASRGGADTGELFF.

This clone occurred a few times. V and J are TRBV18 and TRBJ2-7; D is unresolved. Between the trimmed V and J ends, which lost 2 bases and 0 bases, there was a span of 8 bases. This CDR3 has 14 residues. Germline V gene data show CDR1 as KGHSH and CDR2 as LQKENI. The CDR3, as DNA: TGTGCCAGCTCACCAGAAGCGAGCTCCTACGAGCAGTACTTC. Protein product: CASSPEASSYEQYF.

The chain uses TRBV30 and TRBJ2-5; D gene unclear. The length of the CDR3 is 13 residues. Germline CDR1 and CDR2: GTSNPN and SVGIG (reference sequence). V lost 2 bases and J lost 5, with 12 bases in between. For the CDR3, the DNA is TGTGCCTGGAGTCCCCAACCGCGGGAGACCCAGTACTTC. Translated: CAWSPQPRETQYF. Full variable domain (missing parts from reference TRBV30 and TRBJ2-5): SQTIHQWPATLVQPVGSPLSLECTVEGTSNPNLYWYRQAAGRGLQLLFYSVGIGQISSEVPQNLSASRPQDRQFILSSKKLLLSDSGFYLCAWSPQPRETQYFGPGTRLLVL.

This clone came up once. This chain links TRBV6-1 with TRBJ1-1, with TRBD1 matching 7 bases. The CDR3 consists of 12 residues. Germline V gives CDR1 MNHNS, CDR2 SASEGT. J lost 3 bases, V lost 10 bases, and 5 bases had no gene match. For the CDR3, the DNA is TGTGCCACTAATGACAGGGACACTGAAGCTTTCTTT. This gives the protein CATNDRDTEAFF.

The chain has TRBV2 and TRBJ2-1, with 11 nucleotides matching TRBD2. Germline V gives CDR1 SNHLY, CDR2 FYNNEI. Losses at the gene ends were 2 bases for V and 10 bases for J; bases not matched to a gene: 4. The CDR3 has 14 residues. The CDR3 sequence: CASSERLAGNEQFF. The CDR3 nucleotides are TGTGCCAGCAGTGAAAGACTAGCGGGAAACGAGCAGTTCTTC.

The genes are TRBV6-4 and TRBJ1-1; D is unresolved. V gave up 3 bases and J gave up 1 base, with 6 bases separating them. Germline CDR1 MRHNA, CDR2 SNTAGT. This CDR3 comprises 13 residues. The CDR3 DNA is TGTGCCAGCAGTGATGGAGAGAACACTGAAGCTTTCTTT. As protein: CASSDGENTEAFF.

The chain has TRBV28 and TRBJ2-2; 12 nucleotides match TRBD2. CDR1 is MDHEN and CDR2 is SYDVKM in the germline V gene. This CDR3 is built from 21 residues. Losses at the gene ends were 2 bases for V and 2 bases for J; bases not matched to a gene: 15. The CDR3 is CASSLAGLAGARGGNTGELFF. CDR3 nucleotides: TGTGCCAGCAGTTTAGCGGGACTAGCGGGTGCCAGGGGTGGTAACACCGGGGAGCTGTTTTTT.

The rearrangement links TRBV29-1 to TRBJ1-1; no firm D call. The V end lost 6 bases, the J end lost 5 bases, and 10 bases lay between the germline ends. This CDR3 has 11 residues. Germline assignment: CDR1 SQVTM and CDR2 ANQGSEA. The CDR3 coding sequence is TGCAGCGTATGGTGGAGGACTGAAGCTTTCTTT. This translates into CSVWWRTEAFF.

The gene calls are TRBV19 and TRBJ2-3, with D possibly matching TRBD1 (6 bases). Germline CDR1 reads LNHDA; CDR2 reads SQIVND (reference sequence). V was shortened by 9 bases and J by 3 bases, with 22 bases between the two germline ends. This CDR3 region has 16 residues. Written as DNA, the CDR3 is TGTGCCAGCTCCTGGCGATACAGGGAAATTACAGATACGCAGTATTTT. It codes for CASSWRYREITDTQYF.

DNA of the CDR3: TGTGCCACCCGACAGGGGGCGGTGGGAAGCAATCAGCCCCAGCATTTT. It encodes CATRQGAVGSNQPQHF. This chain joins TRBV27 and TRBJ1-5; 10 bases match TRBD1. There are 16 residues in the CDR3. With V trimmed by 10 bases and J by 1 base, 10 bases remained unmatched. In germline, CDR1 is MNHEY, CDR2 SMNVEV (reference sequence).

This clone was seen a few times. The gene calls are TRBV2 and TRBJ2-7; D is unclear. CDR3 size: 15 residues. The V gene's germline CDR1 is SNHLY and CDR2 FYNNEI. Trimming left V 3 bases short and J 3 bases short, with 15 bases between. In DNA form, the CDR3 reads TGTGCCAGCAGTGACGTGGTTGGGCCGGACTACGAGCAGTACTTC. Its translation is CASSDVVGPDYEQYF. The entire variable domain, with the rest obtained from reference TRBV2 and TRBJ2-7, is as follows: EPEVTQTPSHQVTQMGQEVILRCVPISNHLYFYWYRQILGQKVEFLVSFYNNEISEKSEIFDDQFSVERPDGSNFTLKIRSTKLEDSAMYFCASSDVVGPDYEQYFGPGTRLTVT.

V gene TRBV19 combines with J gene TRBJ1-2; TRBD1 matches 9 bases. The ends lost 5 bases at V and 4 bases at J; junction bases unmatched: 8. CDR3 length equals 15 residues. Germline V CDR1 and CDR2: LNHDA, SQIVND (reference sequence). CDR3: CASSPGTGSFYGYTF. CDR3 DNA: TGTGCCAGTAGTCCAGGGACAGGGAGTTTCTATGGCTACACCTTC. Full variable domain (rest looked up from reference TRBV19 and TRBJ1-2): DGGITQSPKYLFRKEGQNVTLSCEQNLNHDAMYWYRQDPGQGLRLIYYSQIVNDFQKGDIAEGYSVSREKKESFPLTVTSAQKNPTAFYLCASSPGTGSFYGYTFGSGTRLTVV.

V gene TRBV29-1 combines with J gene TRBJ2-2, with D perhaps TRBD1 (6 bases). Per germline, CDR1 SQVTM and CDR2 ANQGSEA. There are 15 residues in the CDR3. V lost 1 base and J 1 base, leaving 10 bases between the germline ends. This CDR3 is CSVEGRDKNTGELFF. CDR3 coding DNA: TGCAGCGTTGAAGGCCGGGACAAGAACACCGGGGAGCTGTTTTTT.

The V gene is TRBV5-4, the J gene TRBJ2-7, with D possibly being TRBD2 (6 bases). Per germline, CDR1 SGHNT and CDR2 YYREEE (reference sequence). Between the trimmed V and J ends, which lost 6 bases and 0 bases, there was a span of 10 bases. This CDR3 spans 13 amino acids. CDR3 sequence reads: CASTWRDSYEQYF. The CDR3, as DNA: TGTGCCAGCACCTGGCGGGACTCCTACGAGCAGTACTTC.

This clone has a single count. The chain has TRBV29-1 and TRBJ2-1; 11 nucleotides align to TRBD2. Germline lookup yields CDR1 SQVTM and CDR2 ANQGSEA. The CDR3 extends over 15 amino acids. Trimming removed 7 bases from V and 6 bases from J; junction bases left unmatched: 11. CDR3 nucleotide sequence: TGCAGCGAGATAGCGGGGGGGCCCCCGTTCAATGAGCAGTTCTTC. Amino acids: CSEIAGGPPFNEQFF.

The CDR3 nucleotides read TGTGCCAGCAGCGTAGCTACGGGACTATACCCGGATACGCAGTATTTT. Its protein product is CASSVATGLYPDTQYF. The chain has TRBV9 and TRBJ2-3; 7 nucleotides agree with TRBD2. CDR1 is SGDLS, CDR2 YYNGEE, per germline. The ends lost 0 bases at V and 6 bases at J; junction bases unmatched: 10. This CDR3 is built from 16 residues.

The chain joins TRBV19 to TRBJ1-6, with D possibly TRBD1 on 6 matching bases. CDR1 and CDR2 from the germline V gene are LNHDA and SQIVND (reference sequence). V was cut by 1 base and J by 7 bases, with 8 bases left in between. This CDR3 has 14 residues. CDR3 protein: CASSIGTANSPLHF. DNA of the CDR3: TGTGCCAGTAGTATAGGGACAGCCAATTCACCCCTCCACTTT.

This clone was seen only a few times. The chain couples TRBV7-2 to TRBJ2-7; no clear D. This CDR3 has 13 amino acids. V lost 5 bases and J 6 bases, leaving 14 bases between the germline ends. Germline V gives CDR1 SGHTA, CDR2 FQGNSA. The CDR3 reads CASSPDLSLEQYF. DNA of the CDR3: TGTGCCAGCAGCCCAGACTTGAGCCTCGAGCAGTACTTC.

The gene calls are TRBV7-9 and TRBJ2-1, with 11 bases lining up with TRBD2. Germline lookup yields CDR1 SEHNR and CDR2 FQNEAQ (reference sequence). The CDR3 runs to 16 residues. The J segment lost 3 bases and the V segment lost 4 bases, leaving 5 bases of the junction unmatched. As DNA, the CDR3 is TGTGCCAGCAGCTCGGGACTAGCGGATGACTACAATGAGCAGTTCTTC. Amino acid sequence: CASSSGLADDYNEQFF.

This chain connects TRBV30 to TRBJ1-5, with 7 positions matching TRBD1. Germline V gene lookup returns CDR1 GTSNPN and CDR2 SVGIG (reference sequence). The CDR3 is made up of 16 amino acids. Trimming took 0 bases from V and 3 from J; bases not matched to a gene: 8. This CDR3 is CAWSVRGQAHNQPQHF. The CDR3 bases are TGTGCCTGGAGTGTCCGAGGACAGGCCCACAATCAGCCCCAGCATTTT.

The V gene is TRBV20-1, the J gene TRBJ1-2, with D possibly being TRBD1 (5 bases). The ends were cut back, 2 bases at V and 6 bases at J, with 7 bases in the middle. Germline assignment: CDR1 DFQATT and CDR2 SNEGSKA (reference sequence). This CDR3 spans 11 amino acids. The CDR3 spells CSARWGDGYTF. The DNA of the CDR3 is TGCAGTGCTAGATGGGGGGATGGCTACACCTTC.

A few counts support this clone. V and J are TRBV7-9 and TRBJ2-2; 10 bases are a match to TRBD1. J was trimmed by 7 bases and V by 7 bases; bases with no gene match: 6. The CDR3 is 14 amino acids. Germline V gives CDR1 SEHNR, CDR2 FQNEAQ (reference sequence). CDR3 loop: CASIGTGAVGELFF. The DNA of the CDR3 is TGTGCCAGCATCGGGACAGGGGCAGTCGGGGAGCTGTTTTTT.